This is a list of T cell receptor beta chains from one sample in a study of T cells in Graves' hyperthyroidism and ophthalmopathy. Each CDR3 protein gets one entry after TCRdb re-called the multiplex PCR reads with MiXCR. The table shows about 640,000 distinct CDR3 sequences, with about a fifth occurring only once. The sequencing sample was made of blood. These receptors came from a man aged 30-40 years with Graves' ophthalmopathy. CDR3s include the opening cysteine and the closing phenylalanine or tryptophan. D genes are given only for firm matches. Where a row states a size, it is once, few, many or the class of an expanded clone; other rows omit it.

. | . | TRBJ2-5 | TRBV6-1 | TGTGCCAGCACCTTCCCCAGCGGATATGGGGAAGGAGAGACCCAGTACTTC | CASTFPSGYGEGETQYF
. | TRBD2 | TRBJ2-7 | TRBV9 | TGTGCCAGCAGCGGGGGAGGGGGCGGGAGGGCCTACGAGCAGTACTTC | CASSGGGGGRAYEQYF
many | TRBD2 | TRBJ2-3 | TRBV27 | TGTGCCAGCAGTTTAGGGGGGAGGGCCGGGACAGATACGCAGTATTTT | CASSLGGRAGTDTQYF
few | . | TRBJ2-2 | TRBV18 | TGTGCCAGCTCACCAGAGGCGGGGAACACCGGGGAGCTGTTTTTT | CASSPEAGNTGELFF
many | TRBD1 | TRBJ1-3 | TRBV30 | TGTGCCTGGAGTGTGGGGACAGGACACGGAAACACCATATATTTT | CAWSVGTGHGNTIYF
. | . | TRBJ1-4 | TRBV6-2/TRBV6-3 | TGTGCCAGCAGTTACCGCCAGCTTAATGAAAAACCGTTTTTT | CASSYRQLNEKPFF
many | TRBD2 | TRBJ2-1 | TRBV11-2 | TGTGCCAGCAGCCCGGGACTAGCGGAGTACAATGAGCAGTTCTTC | CASSPGLAEYNEQFF
many | . | TRBJ2-2 | TRBV20-1 | TGCAGTGCTCTTAGACGTACTGGGGAGCTGTTTTTT | CSALRRTGELFF
. | . | TRBJ1-2 | TRBV5-6 | TGTGCCAGCAGCATCGACGGGGGGCCAGTTGGCTACACCTTC | CASSIDGGPVGYTF
few | . | TRBJ2-6 | TRBV10-3 | TGTGCCATCAGTGAGTCCGGGGGCGCGGCTGGGGCCAACGTCCTGACTTTC | CAISESGGAAGANVLTF
. | . | TRBJ2-7 | TRBV6-1 | TGTGCCAGCAGTGATCCCGGTCGGGGGGCGAAAAACGAGCAGTACTTC | CASSDPGRGAKNEQYF
many | . | TRBJ2-7 | TRBV4-1 | TGCGCCACCTCCTCGGGAGATAGTTCCTACGAGCAGTACTTC | CATSSGDSSYEQYF
few | . | TRBJ2-7 | TRBV7-9 | TGTGCCAGCAGCTCGTCGGCGAGCTCCTACGAGCAGTACTTC | CASSSSASSYEQYF
many | TRBD1 | TRBJ2-5 | TRBV11-2 | TGTGCCAGCAGCTTTTTGACAGGGGGGCAAGAGACCCAGTACTTC | CASSFLTGGQETQYF
. | TRBD2 | TRBJ2-5 | TRBV2 | TGTGCCAGCAGTGAAGCGCGACTAGCGGGAGGGGAGACCCAGTACTTC | CASSEARLAGGETQYF
few | . | TRBJ2-1 | TRBV4-1 | TGCGCCAGCAGCCGAGCCCTCGATGAGCAGTTCTTC | CASSRALDEQFF
many | . | TRBJ2-7 | TRBV7-2 | TGTGCCAGCAGCCCCTTCCCAAACTATGAAGCCCCCGACTACGAGCAGTACTTC | CASSPFPNYEAPDYEQYF
few | TRBD2 | TRBJ2-2 | TRBV20-1 | TGCAGTGCCAGAACTAGCGGGAGGGACACCGGGGAGCTGTTTTTT | CSARTSGRDTGELFF
once | . | TRBJ2-1 | TRBV6-1 | TGTGCCAGCACCCGGGCCCCCGGCCCCTACAATGAGCAGTTCTTC | CASTRAPGPYNEQFF
few | TRBD2 | TRBJ2-2 | TRBV24-1 | TGTGCCACCAGTGGTTTATCTAGCGGGATTAACACCGGGGAGCTGTTTTTT | CATSGLSSGINTGELFF
few | TRBD1 | TRBJ2-2 | TRBV6-5 | TGTGCCAGCAGTTACTTTTTACTATCGGGACAGGGCCCCAGTGGTAACACCGGGGAGCTGTTTTTT | CASSYFLLSGQGPSGNTGELFF
. | TRBD2 | TRBJ2-5 | TRBV14 | TGTGCCAGCAGCCGGAGACTAGCGGATACCCAAGAGACCCAGTACTTC | CASSRRLADTQETQYF
many | TRBD2 | TRBJ2-7 | TRBV6-5 | TGTGCCAGCAGTTACGGGGCGGGAGAGGATGACGAGCAGTACTTC | CASSYGAGEDDEQYF
. | . | TRBJ2-3 | TRBV2 | TGTGCCAGTCACGGGTCAGATACGCAGTGTTTT | CASHGSDTQCF
many | . | TRBJ1-1 | TRBV29-1 | TGCAGCGTGGGGGGACGCATGAACACTGAAGCTTTCTTT | CSVGGRMNTEAFF
. | . | TRBJ1-5 | TRBV4-1 | TGCGCCAGCAGCCAATGGGAAGGACTCAGGGGTGAGCAGCCCCAGCATTTT | CASSQWEGLRGEQPQHF
few | . | TRBJ2-5 | TRBV7-6 | TGTGCCAGCACCAACCTAGGGGGCGGGAGTCGGCAAGAGACCCAGTACTTC | CASTNLGGGSRQETQYF
. | . | TRBJ2-1 | TRBV7-9 | TGTGCCAGCATCTTGGATGGGGGTCATGAGCAGTTCTTC | CASILDGGHEQFF